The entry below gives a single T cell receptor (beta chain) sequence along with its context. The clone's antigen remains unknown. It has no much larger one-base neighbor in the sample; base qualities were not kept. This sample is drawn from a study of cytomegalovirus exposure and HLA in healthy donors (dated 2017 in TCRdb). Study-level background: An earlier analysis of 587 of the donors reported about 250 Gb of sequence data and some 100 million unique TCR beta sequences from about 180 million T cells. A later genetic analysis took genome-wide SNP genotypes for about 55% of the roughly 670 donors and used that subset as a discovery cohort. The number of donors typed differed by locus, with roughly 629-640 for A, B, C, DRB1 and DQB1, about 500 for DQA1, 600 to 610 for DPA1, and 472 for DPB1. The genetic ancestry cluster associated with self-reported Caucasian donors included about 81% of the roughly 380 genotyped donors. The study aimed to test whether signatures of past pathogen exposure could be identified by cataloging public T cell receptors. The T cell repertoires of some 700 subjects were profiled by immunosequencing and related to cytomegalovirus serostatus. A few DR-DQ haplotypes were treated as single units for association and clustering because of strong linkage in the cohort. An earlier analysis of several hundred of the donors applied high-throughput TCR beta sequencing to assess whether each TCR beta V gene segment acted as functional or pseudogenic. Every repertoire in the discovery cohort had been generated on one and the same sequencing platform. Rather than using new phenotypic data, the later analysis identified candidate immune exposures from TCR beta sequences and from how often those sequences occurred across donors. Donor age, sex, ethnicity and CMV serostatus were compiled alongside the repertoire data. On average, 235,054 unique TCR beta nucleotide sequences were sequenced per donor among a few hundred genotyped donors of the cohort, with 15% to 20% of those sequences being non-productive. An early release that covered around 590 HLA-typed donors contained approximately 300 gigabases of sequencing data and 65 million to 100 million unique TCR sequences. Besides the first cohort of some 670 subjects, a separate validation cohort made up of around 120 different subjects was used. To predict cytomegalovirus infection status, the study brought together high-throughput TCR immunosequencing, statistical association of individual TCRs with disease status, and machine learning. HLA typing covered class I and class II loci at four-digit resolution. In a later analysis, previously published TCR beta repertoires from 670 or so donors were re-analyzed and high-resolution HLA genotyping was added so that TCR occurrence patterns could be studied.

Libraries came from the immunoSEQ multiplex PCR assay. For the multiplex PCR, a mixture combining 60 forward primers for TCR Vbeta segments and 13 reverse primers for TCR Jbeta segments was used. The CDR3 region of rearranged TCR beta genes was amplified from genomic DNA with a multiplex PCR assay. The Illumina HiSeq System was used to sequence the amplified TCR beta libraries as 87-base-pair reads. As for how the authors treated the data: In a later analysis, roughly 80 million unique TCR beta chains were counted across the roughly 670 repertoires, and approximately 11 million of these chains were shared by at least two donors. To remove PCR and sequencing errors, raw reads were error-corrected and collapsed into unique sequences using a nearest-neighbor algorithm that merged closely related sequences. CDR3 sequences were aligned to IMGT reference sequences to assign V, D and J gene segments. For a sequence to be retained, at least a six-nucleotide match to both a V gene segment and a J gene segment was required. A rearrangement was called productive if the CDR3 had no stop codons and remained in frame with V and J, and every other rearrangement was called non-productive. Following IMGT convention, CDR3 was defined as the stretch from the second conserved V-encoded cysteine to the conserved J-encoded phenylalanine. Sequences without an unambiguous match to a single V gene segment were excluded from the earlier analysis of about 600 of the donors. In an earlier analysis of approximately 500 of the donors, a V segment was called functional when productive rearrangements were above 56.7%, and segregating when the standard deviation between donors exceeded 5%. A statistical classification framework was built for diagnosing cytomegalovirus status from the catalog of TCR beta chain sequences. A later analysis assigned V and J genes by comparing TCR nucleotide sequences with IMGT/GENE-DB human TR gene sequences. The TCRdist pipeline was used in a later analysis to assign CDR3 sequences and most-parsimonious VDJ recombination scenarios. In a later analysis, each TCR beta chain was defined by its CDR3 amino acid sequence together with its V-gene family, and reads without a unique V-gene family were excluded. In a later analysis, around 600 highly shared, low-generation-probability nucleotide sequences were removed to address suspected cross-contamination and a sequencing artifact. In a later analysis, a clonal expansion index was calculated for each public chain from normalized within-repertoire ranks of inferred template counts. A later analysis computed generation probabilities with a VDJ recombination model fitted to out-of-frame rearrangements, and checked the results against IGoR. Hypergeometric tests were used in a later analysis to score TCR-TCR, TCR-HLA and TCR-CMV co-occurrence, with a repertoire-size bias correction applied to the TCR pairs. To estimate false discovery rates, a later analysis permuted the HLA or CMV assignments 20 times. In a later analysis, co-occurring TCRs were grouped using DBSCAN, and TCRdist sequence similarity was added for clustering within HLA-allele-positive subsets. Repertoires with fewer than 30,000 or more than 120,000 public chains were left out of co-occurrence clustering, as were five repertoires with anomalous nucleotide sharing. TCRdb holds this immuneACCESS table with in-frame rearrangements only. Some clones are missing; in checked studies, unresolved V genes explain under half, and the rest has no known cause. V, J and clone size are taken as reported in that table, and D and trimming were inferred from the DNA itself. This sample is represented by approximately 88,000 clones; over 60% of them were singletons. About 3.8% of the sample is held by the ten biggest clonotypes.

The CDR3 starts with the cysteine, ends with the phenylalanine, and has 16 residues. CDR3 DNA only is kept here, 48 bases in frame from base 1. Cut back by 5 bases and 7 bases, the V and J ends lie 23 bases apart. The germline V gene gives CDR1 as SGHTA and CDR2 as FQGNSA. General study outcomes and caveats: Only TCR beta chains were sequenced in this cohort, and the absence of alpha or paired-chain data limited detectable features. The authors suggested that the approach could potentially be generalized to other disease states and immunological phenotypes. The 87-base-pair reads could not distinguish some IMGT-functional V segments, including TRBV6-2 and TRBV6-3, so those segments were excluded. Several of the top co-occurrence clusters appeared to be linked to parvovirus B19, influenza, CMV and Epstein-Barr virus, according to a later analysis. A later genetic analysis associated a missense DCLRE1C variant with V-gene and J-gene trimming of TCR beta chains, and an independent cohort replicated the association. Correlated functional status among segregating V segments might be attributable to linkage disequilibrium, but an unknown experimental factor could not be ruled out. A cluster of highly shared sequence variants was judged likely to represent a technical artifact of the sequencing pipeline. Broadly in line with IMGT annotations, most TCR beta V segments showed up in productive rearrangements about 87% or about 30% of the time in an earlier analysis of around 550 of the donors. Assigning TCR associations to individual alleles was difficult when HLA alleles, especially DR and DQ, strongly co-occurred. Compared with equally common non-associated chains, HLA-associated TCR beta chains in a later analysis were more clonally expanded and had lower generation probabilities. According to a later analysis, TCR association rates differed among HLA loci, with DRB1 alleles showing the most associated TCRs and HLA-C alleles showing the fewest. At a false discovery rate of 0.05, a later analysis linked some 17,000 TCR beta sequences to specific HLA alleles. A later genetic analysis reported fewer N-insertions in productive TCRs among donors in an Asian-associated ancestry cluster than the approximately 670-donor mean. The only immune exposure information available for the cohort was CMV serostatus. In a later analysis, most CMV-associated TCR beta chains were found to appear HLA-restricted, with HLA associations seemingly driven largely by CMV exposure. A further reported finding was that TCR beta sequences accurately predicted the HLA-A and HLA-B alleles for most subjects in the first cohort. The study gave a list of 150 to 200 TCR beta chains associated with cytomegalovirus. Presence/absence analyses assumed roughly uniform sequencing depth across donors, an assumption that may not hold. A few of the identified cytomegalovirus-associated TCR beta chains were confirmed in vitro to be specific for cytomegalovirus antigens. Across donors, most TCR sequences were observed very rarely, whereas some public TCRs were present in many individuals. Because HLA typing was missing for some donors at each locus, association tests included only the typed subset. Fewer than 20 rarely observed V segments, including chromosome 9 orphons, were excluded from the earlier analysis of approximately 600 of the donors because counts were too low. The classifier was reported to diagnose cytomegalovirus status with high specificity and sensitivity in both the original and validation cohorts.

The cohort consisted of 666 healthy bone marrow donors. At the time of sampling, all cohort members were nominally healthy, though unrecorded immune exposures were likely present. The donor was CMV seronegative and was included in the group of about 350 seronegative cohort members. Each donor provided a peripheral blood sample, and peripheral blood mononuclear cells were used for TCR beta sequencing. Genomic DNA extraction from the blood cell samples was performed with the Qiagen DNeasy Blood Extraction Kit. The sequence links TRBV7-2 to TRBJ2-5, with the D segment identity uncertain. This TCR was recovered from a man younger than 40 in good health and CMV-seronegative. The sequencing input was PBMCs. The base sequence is TGTGCCAGCAGCCGAACTGGATGGGCAGCTTTGGGGACCCAGTACTTC. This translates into CASSRTGWAALGTQYF.